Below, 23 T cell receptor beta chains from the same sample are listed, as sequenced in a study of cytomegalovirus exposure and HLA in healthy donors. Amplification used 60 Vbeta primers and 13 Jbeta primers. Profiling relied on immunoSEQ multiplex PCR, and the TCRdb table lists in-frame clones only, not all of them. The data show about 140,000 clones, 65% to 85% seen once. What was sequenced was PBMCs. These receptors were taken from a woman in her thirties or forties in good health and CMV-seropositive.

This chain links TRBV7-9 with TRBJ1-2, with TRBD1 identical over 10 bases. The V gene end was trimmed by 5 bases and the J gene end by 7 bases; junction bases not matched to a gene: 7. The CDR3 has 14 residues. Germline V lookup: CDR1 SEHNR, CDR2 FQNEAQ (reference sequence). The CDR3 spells CASSQGTGAPGYTF. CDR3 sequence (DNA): TGTGCCAGCAGCCAAGGGACAGGGGCTCCTGGCTACACCTTC.

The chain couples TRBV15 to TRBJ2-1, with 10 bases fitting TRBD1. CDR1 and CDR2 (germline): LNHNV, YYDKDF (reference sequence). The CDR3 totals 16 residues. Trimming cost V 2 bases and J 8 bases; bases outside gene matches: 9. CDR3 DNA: TGTGCCACCAGCAGACCGGGACAGGGGTCTGGTGATGAGCAGTTCTTC. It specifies CATSRPGQGSGDEQFF.

CDR3 in amino acids: CASSLGGSNTGELFF. The CDR3 DNA reads TGTGCCAGCAGCTTGGGGGGCTCGAACACCGGGGAGCTGTTTTTT. The chain has TRBV5-6 and TRBJ2-2, with D perhaps matching TRBD1 (5 bases). Per the germline V gene, CDR1 is SGHDT and CDR2 is YYEEEE. The V gene lost 0 bases and the J gene lost 0 bases, with 6 bases spanning the gap. This CDR3 is 15 amino acids long.

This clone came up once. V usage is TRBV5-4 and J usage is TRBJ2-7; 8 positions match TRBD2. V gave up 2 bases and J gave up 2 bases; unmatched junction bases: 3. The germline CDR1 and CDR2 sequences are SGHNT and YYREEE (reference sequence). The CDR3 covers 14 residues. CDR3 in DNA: TGTGCCAGCAGCTTAGCGGGAGTGGCCTACGAGCAGTACTTC. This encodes CASSLAGVAYEQYF. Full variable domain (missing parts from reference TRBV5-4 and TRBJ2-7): ETGVTQSPTHLIKTRGQQVTLRCSSQSGHNTVSWYQQALGQGPQFIFQYYREEENGRGNFPPRFSGLQFPNYSSELNVNALELDDSALYLCASSLAGVAYEQYFGPGTRLTVT.

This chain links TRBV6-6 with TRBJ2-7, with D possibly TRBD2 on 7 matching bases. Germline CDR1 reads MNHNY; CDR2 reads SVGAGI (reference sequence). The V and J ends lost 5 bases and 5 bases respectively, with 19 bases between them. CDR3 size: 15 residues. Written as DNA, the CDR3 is TGTGCCAGCAGTAGCCTAAGGGGGGGGTTCCACGAGCAGTACTTC. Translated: CASSSLRGGFHEQYF.

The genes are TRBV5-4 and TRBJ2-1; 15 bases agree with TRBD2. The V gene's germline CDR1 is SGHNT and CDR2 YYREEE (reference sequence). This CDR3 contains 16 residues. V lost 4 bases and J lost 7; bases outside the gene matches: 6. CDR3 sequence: CASSVPGTSGGNEQFF. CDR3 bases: TGTGCCAGCAGCGTACCCGGGACTAGCGGGGGGAATGAGCAGTTCTTC.

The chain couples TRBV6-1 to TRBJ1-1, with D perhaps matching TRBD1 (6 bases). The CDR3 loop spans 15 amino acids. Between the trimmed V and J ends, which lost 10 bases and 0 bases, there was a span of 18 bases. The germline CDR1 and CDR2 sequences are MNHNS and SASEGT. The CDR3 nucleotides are TGTGCCACCCTCCTTCAGACAGGACTGAACACTGAAGCTTTCTTT. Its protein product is CATLLQTGLNTEAFF.

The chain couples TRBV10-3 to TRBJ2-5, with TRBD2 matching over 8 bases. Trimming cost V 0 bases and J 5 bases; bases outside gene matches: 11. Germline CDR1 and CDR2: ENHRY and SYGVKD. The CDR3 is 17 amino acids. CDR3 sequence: CAISESALSGAAETQYF. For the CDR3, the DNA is TGTGCCATCAGTGAGTCTGCGCTTAGCGGGGCCGCGGAGACCCAGTACTTC.

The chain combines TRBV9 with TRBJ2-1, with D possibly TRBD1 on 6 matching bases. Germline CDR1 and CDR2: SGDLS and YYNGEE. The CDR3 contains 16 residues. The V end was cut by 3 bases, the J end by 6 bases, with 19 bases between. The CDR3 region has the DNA TGTGCCAGCAGCGGTGTTTGGGGACAACGCGGCAATGAGCAGTTCTTC. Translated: CASSGVWGQRGNEQFF.

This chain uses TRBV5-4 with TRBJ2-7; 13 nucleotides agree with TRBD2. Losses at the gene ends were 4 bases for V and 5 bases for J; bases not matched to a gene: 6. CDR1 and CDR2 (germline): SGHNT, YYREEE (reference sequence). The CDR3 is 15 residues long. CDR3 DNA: TGTGCCAGCAGCAGCACTAGCGGGAGGGCCGACGAGCAGTACTTC. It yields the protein CASSSTSGRADEQYF.

CDR3 amino acids: CASRGTGKLGGTQYF. In DNA, the CDR3 is TGTGCCAGCAGGGGGACAGGGAAGCTTGGGGGGACCCAGTACTTC. The chain has TRBV27 and TRBJ2-5, with TRBD1 matching 9 bases. This CDR3 is built from 15 residues. Looked up from germline, CDR1 is MNHEY and CDR2 is SMNVEV (reference sequence). Losses at the gene ends were 6 bases for V and 7 bases for J; bases not matched to a gene: 12.

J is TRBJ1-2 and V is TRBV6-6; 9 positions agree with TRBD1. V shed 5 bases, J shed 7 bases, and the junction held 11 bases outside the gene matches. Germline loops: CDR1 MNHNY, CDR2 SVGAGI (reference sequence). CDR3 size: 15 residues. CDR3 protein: CASSTDRGEGSGYTF. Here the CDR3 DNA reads TGTGCCAGCAGTACCGACAGGGGGGAAGGCAGTGGCTACACCTTC.

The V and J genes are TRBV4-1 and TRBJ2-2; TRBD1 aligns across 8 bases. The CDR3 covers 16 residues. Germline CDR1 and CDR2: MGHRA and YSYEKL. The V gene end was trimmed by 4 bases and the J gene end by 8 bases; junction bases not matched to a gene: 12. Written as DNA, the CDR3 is TGCGCCAGCAGCCTTCCCTGGCAGGGGGCAAATGGGGAGCTGTTTTTT. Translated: CASSLPWQGANGELFF.

This CDR3 reads CASSPRLAGVGETQYF. CDR3 DNA sequence: TGTGCCAGCTCACCACGACTAGCGGGAGTTGGAGAGACCCAGTACTTC. The V gene is TRBV18, the J gene TRBJ2-5; 12 bases are shared with TRBD2. Germline V gene lookup returns CDR1 KGHSH and CDR2 LQKENI. The V gene end was trimmed by 1 base and the J gene end by 4 bases; junction bases not matched to a gene: 4. The CDR3 is 16 amino acids.

For the CDR3, the DNA is TGTGCCAGCACCCCGTCAACGGGACTAGCGGACAACACCGGGGAGCTGTTTTTT. Its translation: CASTPSTGLADNTGELFF. The rearrangement uses TRBV5-8 and TRBJ2-2, with 11 bases fitting TRBD2. Germline V gives CDR1 SGHTS, CDR2 YDEGEE. Trimming at V came to 6 bases and at J to 2 bases, leaving 12 bases not matched to a gene. The CDR3 has 18 residues.

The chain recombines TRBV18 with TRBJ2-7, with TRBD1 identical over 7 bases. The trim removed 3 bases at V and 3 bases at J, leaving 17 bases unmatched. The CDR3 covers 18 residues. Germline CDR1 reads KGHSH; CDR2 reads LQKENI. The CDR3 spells CASSPGTAPFRGNYEQYF. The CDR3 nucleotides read TGTGCCAGCTCACCCGGGACAGCTCCATTTCGGGGCAACTACGAGCAGTACTTC.

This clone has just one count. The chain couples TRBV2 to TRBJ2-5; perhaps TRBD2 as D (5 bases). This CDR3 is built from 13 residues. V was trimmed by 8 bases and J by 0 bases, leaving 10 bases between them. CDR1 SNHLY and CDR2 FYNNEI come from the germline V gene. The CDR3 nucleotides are TGTGCCAGCCTTGCCGGGAACCAAGAGACCCAGTACTTC. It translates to CASLAGNQETQYF.

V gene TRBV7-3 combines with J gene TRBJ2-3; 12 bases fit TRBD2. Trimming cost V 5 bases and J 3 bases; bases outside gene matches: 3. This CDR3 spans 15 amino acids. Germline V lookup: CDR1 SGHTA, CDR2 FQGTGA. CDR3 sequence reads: CASSPSGRGTDTQYF. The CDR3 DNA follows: TGTGCCAGCAGCCCTAGCGGGAGGGGGACAGATACGCAGTATTTT.

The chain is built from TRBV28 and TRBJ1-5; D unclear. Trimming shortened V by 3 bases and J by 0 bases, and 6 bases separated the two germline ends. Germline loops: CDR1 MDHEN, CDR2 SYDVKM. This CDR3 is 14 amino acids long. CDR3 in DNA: TGTGCCAGCAGTTTTCAGAATAGCAATCAGCCCCAGCATTTT. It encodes CASSFQNSNQPQHF.

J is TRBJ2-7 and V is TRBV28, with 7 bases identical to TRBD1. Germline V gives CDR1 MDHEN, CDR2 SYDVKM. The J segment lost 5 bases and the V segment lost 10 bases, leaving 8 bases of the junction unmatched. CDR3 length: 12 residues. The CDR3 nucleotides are TGTGCCACCCAAGACAGGGACCACGAGCAGTACTTC. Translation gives CATQDRDHEQYF.

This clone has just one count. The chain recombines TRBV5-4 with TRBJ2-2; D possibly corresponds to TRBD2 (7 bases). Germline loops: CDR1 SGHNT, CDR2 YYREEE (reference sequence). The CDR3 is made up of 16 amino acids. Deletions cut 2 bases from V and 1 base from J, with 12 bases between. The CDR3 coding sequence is TGTGCCAGCAGCTTCGGGGGGCTGATGAACACCGGGGAGCTGTTTTTT. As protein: CASSFGGLMNTGELFF. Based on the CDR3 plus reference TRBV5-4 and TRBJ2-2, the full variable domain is ETGVTQSPTHLIKTRGQQVTLRCSSQSGHNTVSWYQQALGQGPQFIFQYYREEENGRGNFPPRFSGLQFPNYSSELNVNALELDDSALYLCASSFGGLMNTGELFFGEGSRLTVL.

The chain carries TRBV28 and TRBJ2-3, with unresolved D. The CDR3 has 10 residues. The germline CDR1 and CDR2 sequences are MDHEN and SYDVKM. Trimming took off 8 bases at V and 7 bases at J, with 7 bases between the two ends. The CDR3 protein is CASSRNTQYF. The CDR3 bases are TGTGCCAGCTCCAGGAATACGCAGTATTTT.

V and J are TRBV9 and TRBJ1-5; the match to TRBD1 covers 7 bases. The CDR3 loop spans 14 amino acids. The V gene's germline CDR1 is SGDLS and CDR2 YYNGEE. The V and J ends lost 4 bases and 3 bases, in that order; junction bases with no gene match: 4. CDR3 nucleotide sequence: TGTGCCAGCAGCCCAGGGACAGACAATCAGCCCCAGCATTTT. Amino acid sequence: CASSPGTDNQPQHF.